Following are 8 T cell receptor beta chains from one sample sequenced in a study of cytomegalovirus exposure and HLA in healthy donors. 60 Vbeta and 13 Jbeta primers were used in PCR. Libraries were prepared by immunoSEQ multiplex PCR; TCRdb keeps only in-frame clonotypes and omits some of them. This table holds around 76,000 clones, around 73% found once. The sample taken for sequencing was PBMCs. These receptors were obtained from a middle-aged woman in good health and CMV-seropositive.

V and J are TRBV7-8 and TRBJ1-2; D is undetermined. Trimming stripped 3 bases from V and 5 bases from J, with 10 bases between. In germline, CDR1 is SGHVS, CDR2 FQNEAQ. The CDR3 sequence is 13 residues long. This CDR3 is CASSFTEKYGYTF. For the CDR3, the DNA is TGTGCCAGCAGCTTCACTGAAAAGTATGGCTACACCTTC.

This clone was counted between two and nine times. The DNA of the CDR3 is TGTGCCAGCAGCTACCCGGGACAAGCGAGCTCCTACAATGAGCAGTTCTTC. Its protein is CASSYPGQASSYNEQFF. This rearrangement joins TRBV7-3 to TRBJ2-1; maybe TRBD1 (6 bases). Germline CDR1 and CDR2: SGHTA and FQGTGA. The CDR3 totals 17 residues. The V end lost 4 bases, the J end lost 0 bases, and 16 bases lay between the germline ends.

The rearrangement links TRBV14 to TRBJ1-4; possible D gene TRBD1, 5 bases. V lost 4 bases and J 0 bases, leaving 9 bases between the germline ends. The CDR3 is 15 residues long. Germline CDR1 is SGHDN and CDR2 is FVKESK. The CDR3 region has the DNA TGTGCCAGCAGCCGCGACAGAGCAACTAATGAAAAACTGTTTTTT. It codes for CASSRDRATNEKLFF.

This clone occurred a few times. CDR3 region: CASTHHRDRSYEQYF. The CDR3 DNA sequence: TGTGCCAGCACTCACCACCGGGACAGGTCTTACGAGCAGTACTTC. This chain uses TRBV6-5 with TRBJ2-7; 8 bases line up with TRBD1. Germline V gene data show CDR1 as MNHEY and CDR2 as SVGAGI. V dropped 7 bases and J dropped 4; count of bases not matched to a gene: 12. The CDR3 spans 15 residues.

The chain uses TRBV7-2 and TRBJ2-4, with unresolved D. Germline values: CDR1 SGHTA, CDR2 FQGNSA. The V gene lost 1 base and the J gene lost 0 bases, with 13 bases spanning the gap. The CDR3 consists of 17 residues. The CDR3 spells CASSLGANPLAKNIQYF. The CDR3 DNA sequence: TGTGCCAGCAGCTTAGGAGCTAACCCCTTAGCCAAAAACATTCAGTACTTC.

This sequence joins TRBV19 and TRBJ1-5; D perhaps matches TRBD1 (5 bases). Germline CDR1 and CDR2: LNHDA and SQIVND (reference sequence). The CDR3 loop spans 14 amino acids. Trimming removed 5 bases from V and 3 bases from J, with 11 bases in between. The CDR3 sequence is CASSRDRLNQPQHF. CDR3 bases: TGTGCCAGTAGTCGTGACAGACTCAATCAGCCCCAGCATTTT.

The table lists this clone with a few counts. V and J are TRBV4-1 and TRBJ2-3, with 9 bases identical to TRBD2. V lost 0 bases, J lost 4 bases, and 2 bases stayed unmatched. The germline V gene has CDR1 MGHRA and CDR2 YSYEKL. The CDR3 is 15 residues long. The chain's CDR3 is CASSQDRGGADTQYF. Written as DNA, the CDR3 is TGCGCCAGCAGCCAAGATCGCGGGGGGGCAGATACGCAGTATTTT.

The chain recombines TRBV10-3 with TRBJ1-5; D is uncertain. With 5 bases removed from V and 0 bases from J, the gap between germline ends came to 8 bases. The germline CDR1 and CDR2 sequences are ENHRY and SYGVKD. CDR3 length: 14 residues. CDR3 DNA sequence: TGTGCCATCAGTTTGGAGGGTAGCAATCAGCCCCAGCATTTT. As protein: CAISLEGSNQPQHF.